Sequencing of this T cell receptor beta chain was carried out in a study of blood T cells in healthy people across ages. Findings of the study overall: Expanded clonotype shifts may have been confounded, as the donors had an unknown CMV status.

Sample-barcoded 5' priming and a J-beta primer mix drove a second PCR of roughly 6 to 12 cycles. One entry per CDR3 protein results from TCRdb running MiXCR on the 5' RACE reads. The sample yields around 1.7 million distinct CDR3 sequences, about 30% seen once. This clonotype was counted ten times or more. Its cognate antigen is unknown. The source is a woman aged 30 to 39 in good health. The specimen sequenced was blood.

CDR3 DNA sequence: TGCGCCAGCAGCCAAGGTCCAGGGAGAGGGTCCTACGAGCAGTACTTC. Residues: CASSQGPGRGSYEQYF. V usage is TRBV4-1 and J usage is TRBJ2-7, with D perhaps given as TRBD1 or TRBD2 (5 bases each). The CDR3 contains 16 residues. V lost 1 base, J lost 1 base, and 14 bases lay in between. Germline loops: CDR1 MGHRA, CDR2 YSYEKL.